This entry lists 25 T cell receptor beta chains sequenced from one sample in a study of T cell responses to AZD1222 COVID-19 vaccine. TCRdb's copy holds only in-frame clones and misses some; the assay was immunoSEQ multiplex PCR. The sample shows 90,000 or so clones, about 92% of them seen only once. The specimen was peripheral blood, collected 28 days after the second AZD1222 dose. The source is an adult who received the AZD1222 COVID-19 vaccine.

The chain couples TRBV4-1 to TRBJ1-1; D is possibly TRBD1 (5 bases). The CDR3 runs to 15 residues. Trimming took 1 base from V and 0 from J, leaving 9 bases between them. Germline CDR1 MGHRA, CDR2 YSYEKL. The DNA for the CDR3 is TGCGCCAGCAGCCAAGTCGTGGGGGTGAACACTGAAGCTTTCTTT. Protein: CASSQVVGVNTEAFF.

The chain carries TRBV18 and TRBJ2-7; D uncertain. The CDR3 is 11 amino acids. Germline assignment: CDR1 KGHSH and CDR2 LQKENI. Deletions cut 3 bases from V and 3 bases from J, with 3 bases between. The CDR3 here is CASSPNYEQYV. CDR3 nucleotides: TGTGCCAGCTCACCTAACTACGAGCAGTACGTC.

This chain's CDR3 is CASSEGLDTQYF. The CDR3 region has the DNA TGTGCCAGCAGTGAAGGGTTGGATACGCAGTATTTT. The gene calls are TRBV2 and TRBJ2-3, with unresolved D. Trimming pared 1 base from V and 6 bases from J, leaving 5 bases between. Germline CDR1 is SNHLY and CDR2 is FYNNEI. CDR3 size: 12 residues.

CDR3 residues: CASSMGPTYEQYF. The CDR3 DNA follows: TGTGCCAGTAGTATGGGACCAACCTACGAGCAGTACTTC. The chain employs TRBV19 and TRBJ2-7; TRBD1 or TRBD2 may be the D gene (5 bases each). The CDR3 consists of 13 residues. Trimming removed 3 bases from V and 2 bases from J, with 8 bases in between. CDR1 is LNHDA, CDR2 SQIVND, per germline (reference sequence).

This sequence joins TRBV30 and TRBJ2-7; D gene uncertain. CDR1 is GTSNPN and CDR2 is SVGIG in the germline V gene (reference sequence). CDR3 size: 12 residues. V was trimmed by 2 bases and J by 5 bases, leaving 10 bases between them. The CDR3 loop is CAWSHAVDEQYF. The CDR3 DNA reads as TGTGCCTGGAGTCATGCGGTGGACGAGCAGTACTTC.

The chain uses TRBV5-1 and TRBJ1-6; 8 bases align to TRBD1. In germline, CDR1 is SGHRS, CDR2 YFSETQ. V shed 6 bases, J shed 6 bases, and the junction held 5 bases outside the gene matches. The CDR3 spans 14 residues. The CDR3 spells CASKGGQGNSPLHF. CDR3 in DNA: TGCGCCAGCAAAGGCGGACAGGGTAATTCACCCCTCCACTTT.

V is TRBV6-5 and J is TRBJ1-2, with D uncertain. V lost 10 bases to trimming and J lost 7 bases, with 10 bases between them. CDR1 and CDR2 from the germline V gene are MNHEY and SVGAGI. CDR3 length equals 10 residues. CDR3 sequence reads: CATDGFGYTF. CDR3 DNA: TGTGCCACCGACGGATTTGGCTACACCTTC.

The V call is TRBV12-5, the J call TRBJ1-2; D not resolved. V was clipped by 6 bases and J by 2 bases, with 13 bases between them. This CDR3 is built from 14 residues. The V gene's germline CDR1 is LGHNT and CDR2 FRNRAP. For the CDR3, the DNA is TGTGCTAGTGGCCCTGATACCGACAACTATGGCTACACCTTC. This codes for CASGPDTDNYGYTF.

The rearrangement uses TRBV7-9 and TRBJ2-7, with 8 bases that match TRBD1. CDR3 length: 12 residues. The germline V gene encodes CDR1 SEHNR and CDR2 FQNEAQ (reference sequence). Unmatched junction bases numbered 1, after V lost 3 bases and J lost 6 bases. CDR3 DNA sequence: TGTGCCAGCAGCTTCACAGGGGGCGAGCAGTACGTC. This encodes CASSFTGGEQYV.

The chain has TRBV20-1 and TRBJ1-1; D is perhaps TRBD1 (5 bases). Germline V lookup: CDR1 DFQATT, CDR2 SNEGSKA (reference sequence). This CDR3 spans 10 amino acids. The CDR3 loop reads CRGGDTEAFF. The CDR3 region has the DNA TGCAGGGGAGGGGACACTGAAGCTTTCTTT.

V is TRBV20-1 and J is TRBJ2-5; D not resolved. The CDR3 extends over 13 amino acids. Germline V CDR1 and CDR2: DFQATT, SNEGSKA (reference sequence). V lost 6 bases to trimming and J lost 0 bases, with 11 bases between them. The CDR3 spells CSASPLDQETQYF. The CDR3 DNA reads TGCAGTGCAAGTCCGTTAGACCAAGAGACCCAGTACTTC.

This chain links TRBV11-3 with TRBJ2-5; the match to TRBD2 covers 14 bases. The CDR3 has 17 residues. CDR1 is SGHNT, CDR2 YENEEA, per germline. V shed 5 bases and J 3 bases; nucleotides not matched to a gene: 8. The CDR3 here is CASSPGLAGGSEETQYF. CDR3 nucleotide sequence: TGTGCCAGCAGCCCCGGACTAGCGGGGGGTTCGGAAGAGACCCAGTACTTC.

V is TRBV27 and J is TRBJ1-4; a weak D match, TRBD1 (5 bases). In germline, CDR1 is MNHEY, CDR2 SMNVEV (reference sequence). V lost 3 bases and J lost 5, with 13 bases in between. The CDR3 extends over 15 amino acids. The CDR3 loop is CASSLAQGQNEKLFF. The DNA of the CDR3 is TGTGCCAGCAGTTTGGCCCAGGGTCAGAATGAAAAACTGTTTTTT.

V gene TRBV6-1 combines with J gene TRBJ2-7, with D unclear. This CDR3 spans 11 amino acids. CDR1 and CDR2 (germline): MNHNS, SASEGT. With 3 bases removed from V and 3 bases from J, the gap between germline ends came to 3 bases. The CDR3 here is CASSEGYEQYF. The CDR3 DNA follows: TGTGCCAGCAGTGAGGGCTACGAGCAGTACTTC.

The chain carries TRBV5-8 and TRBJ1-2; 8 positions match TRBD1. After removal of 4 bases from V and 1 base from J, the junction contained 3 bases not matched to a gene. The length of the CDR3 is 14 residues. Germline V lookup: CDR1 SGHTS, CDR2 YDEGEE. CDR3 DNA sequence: TGTGCCAGCAGCCACGGACAGGGTAACTATGGCTACACCTTC. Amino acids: CASSHGQGNYGYTF. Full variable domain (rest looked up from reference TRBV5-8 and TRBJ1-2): EAGVTQSPTHLIKTRGQQATLRCSPISGHTSVYWYQQALGLGLQFLLWYDEGEERNRGNFPPRFSGRQFPNYSSELNVNALELEDSALYLCASSHGQGNYGYTFGSGTRLTVV.

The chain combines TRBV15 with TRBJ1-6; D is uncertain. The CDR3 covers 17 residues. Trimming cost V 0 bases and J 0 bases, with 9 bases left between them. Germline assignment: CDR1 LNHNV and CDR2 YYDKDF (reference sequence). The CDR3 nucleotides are TGTGCCACCAGCAGAGAGGTGGTCCTCTCCTATAATTCACCCCTCCACTTT. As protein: CATSREVVLSYNSPLHF.

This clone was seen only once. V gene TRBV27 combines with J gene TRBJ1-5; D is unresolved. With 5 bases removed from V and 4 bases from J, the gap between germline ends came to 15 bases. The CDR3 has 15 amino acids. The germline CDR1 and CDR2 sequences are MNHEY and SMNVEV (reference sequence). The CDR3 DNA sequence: TGTGCCAGCAGTACGCACCACAGTCTTAATCAGCCCCAGCATTTT. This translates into CASSTHHSLNQPQHF.

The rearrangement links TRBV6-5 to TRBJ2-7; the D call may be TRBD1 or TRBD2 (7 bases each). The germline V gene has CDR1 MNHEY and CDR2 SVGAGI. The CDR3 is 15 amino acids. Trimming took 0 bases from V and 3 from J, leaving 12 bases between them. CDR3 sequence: CASSYSTGRVYEQYF. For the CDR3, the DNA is TGTGCCAGCAGTTACTCGACAGGGAGGGTCTACGAGCAGTACTTC.

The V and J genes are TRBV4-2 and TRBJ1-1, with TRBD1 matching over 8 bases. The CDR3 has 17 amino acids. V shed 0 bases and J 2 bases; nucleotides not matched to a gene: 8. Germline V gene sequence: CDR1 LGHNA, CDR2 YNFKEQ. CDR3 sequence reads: CASSQDPPTGGNTEAFF. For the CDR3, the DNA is TGTGCCAGCAGCCAAGACCCCCCTACAGGGGGAAACACTGAAGCTTTCTTT.

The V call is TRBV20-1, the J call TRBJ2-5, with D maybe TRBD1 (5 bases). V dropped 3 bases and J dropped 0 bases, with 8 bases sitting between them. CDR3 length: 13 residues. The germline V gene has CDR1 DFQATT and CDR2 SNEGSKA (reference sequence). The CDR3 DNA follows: TGCAGTGCTAGTATCAGGGACCAAGAGACCCAGTACTTC. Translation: CSASIRDQETQYF.

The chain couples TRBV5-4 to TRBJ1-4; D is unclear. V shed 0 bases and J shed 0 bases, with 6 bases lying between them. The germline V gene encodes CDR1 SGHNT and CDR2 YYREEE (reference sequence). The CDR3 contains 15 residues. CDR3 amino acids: CASSLGGTTNEKLFF. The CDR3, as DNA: TGTGCCAGCAGCTTGGGAGGGACAACTAATGAAAAACTGTTTTTT.

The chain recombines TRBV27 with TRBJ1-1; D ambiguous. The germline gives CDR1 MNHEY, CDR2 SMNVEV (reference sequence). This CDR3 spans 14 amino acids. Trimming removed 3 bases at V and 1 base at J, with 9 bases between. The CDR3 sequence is CASSFRIRNTEAFF. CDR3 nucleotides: TGTGCCAGCAGTTTCAGGATCCGGAACACTGAAGCTTTCTTT.

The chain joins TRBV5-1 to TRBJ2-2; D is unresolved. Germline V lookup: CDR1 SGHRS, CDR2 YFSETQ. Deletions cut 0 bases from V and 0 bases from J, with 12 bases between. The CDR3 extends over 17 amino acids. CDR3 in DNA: TGCGCCAGCAGCTTGGGACGGACGGCTACGAACACCGGGGAGCTGTTTTTT. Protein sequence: CASSLGRTATNTGELFF.

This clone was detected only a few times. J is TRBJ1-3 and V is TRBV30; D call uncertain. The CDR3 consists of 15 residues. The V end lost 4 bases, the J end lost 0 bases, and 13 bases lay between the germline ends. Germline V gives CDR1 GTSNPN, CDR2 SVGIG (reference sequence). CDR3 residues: CAWTHSRYSGNTIYF. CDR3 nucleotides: TGTGCCTGGACCCACTCCAGGTACTCTGGAAACACCATATATTTT.

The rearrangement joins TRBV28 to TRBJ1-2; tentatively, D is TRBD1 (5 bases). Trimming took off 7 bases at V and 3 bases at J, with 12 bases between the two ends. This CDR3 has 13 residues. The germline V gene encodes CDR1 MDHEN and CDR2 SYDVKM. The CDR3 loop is CASNQGGDYGYTF. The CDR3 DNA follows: TGTGCCAGCAATCAGGGTGGCGACTATGGCTACACCTTC.